One sample yielded the 21 T cell receptor beta chains listed below, sequenced in a study of shared clonotypes between healthy human individuals. This table comes from immunoSEQ multiplex PCR, and its TCRdb copy is limited to in-frame clones, with some not included. Among over 1.5 million clones listed, under 99% were seen once. Source material: naive CD4+ T cells sorted from blood. Stated subset: CD45RA+ positively selected. Receptor source: a young man in good health.

With respect to this clone: The same CDR3 is also encoded by other DNA sequences in this sample. The V call is TRBV19, the J call TRBJ1-5, with D uncertain. This CDR3 has 12 residues. Trimming stripped 4 bases from V and 6 bases from J, with 7 bases between. Germline loops: CDR1 LNHDA, CDR2 SQIVND (reference sequence). The CDR3 is CASSTRGQPQHF. DNA for the CDR3: TGTGCCAGTAGTACCCGTGGTCAGCCCCAGCATTTT.

This sequence joins TRBV7-2 and TRBJ2-7; 7 nucleotides agree with TRBD1. With 5 bases clipped from V and 2 bases from J, the junction kept 9 bases outside the gene matches. The CDR3 has 15 residues. CDR1 SGHTA and CDR2 FQGNSA come from the germline V gene. In DNA form, the CDR3 reads TGTGCCAGCAGCCCCAAAAGGGACAGAGCCTACGAGCAGTACTTC. Translated: CASSPKRDRAYEQYF.

The V gene is TRBV9, the J gene TRBJ2-1; possibly TRBD1 for D (5 bases). The germline V and J ends were trimmed by 0 bases and 5 bases, with 12 bases remaining between them. Germline V gene data show CDR1 as SGDLS and CDR2 as YYNGEE. This CDR3 has 15 residues. This CDR3 reads CASSVAPGMDNEQFF. The CDR3 DNA reads TGTGCCAGCAGCGTAGCCCCAGGGATGGACAATGAGCAGTTCTTC.

With respect to this clone: Distinct nucleotide sequences in the sample also encode this CDR3. The V and J genes are TRBV11-2 and TRBJ2-2; tentative D call: TRBD2 (6 bases). The germline V gene has CDR1 SGHAT and CDR2 FQNNGV. V dropped 5 bases and J dropped 3 bases, with 10 bases sitting between them. The length of the CDR3 is 14 residues. This chain's CDR3 is CASSLGRYTGELFF. The CDR3 nucleotides are TGTGCCAGCAGCCTAGGGAGGTACACCGGGGAGCTGTTTTTT.

This chain joins TRBV6-6 and TRBJ2-1; D remains unclear. The length of the CDR3 is 15 residues. CDR1 MNHNY and CDR2 SVGAGI come from the germline V gene (reference sequence). V was cut by 0 bases and J by 4 bases, with 10 bases left in between. CDR3 DNA: TGTGCCAGCAGTTACTCAAGCGTGGAGTACAATGAGCAGTTCTTC. Translating it yields CASSYSSVEYNEQFF.

V is TRBV5-1 and J is TRBJ2-4; 7 nucleotides agree with TRBD1. Germline CDR1 SGHRS, CDR2 YFSETQ. The length of the CDR3 is 14 residues. J lost 5 bases, V lost 3 bases, and 5 bases had no gene match. For the CDR3, the DNA is TGCGCCAGCAGCTCGGGACAGAGGGAAAACATTCAGTACTTC. This sequence encodes CASSSGQRENIQYF.

J is TRBJ2-1 and V is TRBV7-2, with 8 bases that match TRBD1. The V and J ends lost 5 bases and 10 bases, in that order; junction bases with no gene match: 16. Germline CDR1 SGHTA, CDR2 FQGNSA. The length of the CDR3 is 16 residues. In DNA form, the CDR3 reads TGTGCCAGCAGCCCATGGGTCCAGGGGGCTCAGAACGAGCAGTTCTTC. Amino acid sequence: CASSPWVQGAQNEQFF.

This clone was seen a single time. The V and J genes are TRBV11-1 and TRBJ2-5, with D possibly being TRBD1 (6 bases). The CDR3 is made up of 15 amino acids. Germline loops: CDR1 SGHAT, CDR2 FQDESV (reference sequence). The V and J ends lost 1 base and 5 bases respectively, with 14 bases between them. As DNA, the CDR3 is TGTGCCAGCAGCTTAGGGGCAGGGGTCGTTGAGACCCAGTACTTC. Translating it yields CASSLGAGVVETQYF.

The rearrangement joins TRBV7-9 to TRBJ1-1, with 8 bases that match TRBD1. In germline, CDR1 is SEHNR, CDR2 FQNEAQ (reference sequence). Unmatched junction bases numbered 9, after V lost 4 bases and J lost 2 bases. This CDR3 is built from 16 residues. CDR3 loop: CASSSSGGAANTEAFF. CDR3 nucleotide sequence: TGTGCCAGCAGCTCGTCAGGGGGCGCAGCAAACACTGAAGCTTTCTTT.

The CDR3 nucleotides read TGTGCCAGCTCGCTTTCATCAAAGCCCGGGACAGGGTCTACTAGCAATCAGCCCCAGCATTTT. It encodes CASSLSSKPGTGSTSNQPQHF. V and J are TRBV18 and TRBJ1-5; 9 bases line up with TRBD1. J gave up 0 bases and V 6 bases, and 21 bases lay outside the gene matches. The CDR3 has 21 amino acids. Germline CDR1 and CDR2: KGHSH and LQKENI.

The V and J genes are TRBV7-3 and TRBJ2-1; perhaps TRBD2 as D (6 bases). Germline CDR1 reads SGHTA; CDR2 reads FQGTGA. Trimming removed 2 bases from V and 7 bases from J, with 18 bases in between. The CDR3 covers 16 residues. CDR3: CASSLSAGTMKNEQFF. The CDR3 DNA follows: TGTGCCAGCAGCTTATCCGCGGGAACAATGAAAAATGAGCAGTTCTTC.

The V gene is TRBV14, the J gene TRBJ2-7; D not resolved. CDR1 SGHDN and CDR2 FVKESK come from the germline V gene. CDR3 length equals 16 residues. V lost 1 base, J lost 3 bases, and 16 bases lay in between. The CDR3: CASSQGVAKVGYEQYF. The CDR3 coding sequence is TGTGCCAGCAGCCAAGGCGTGGCAAAGGTCGGCTACGAGCAGTACTTC.

V gene TRBV5-5 combines with J gene TRBJ2-7, with 14 bases lining up with TRBD2. The V gene's germline CDR1 is SGHKS and CDR2 YYEKEE (reference sequence). The J segment lost 4 bases and the V segment lost 0 bases, leaving 3 bases of the junction unmatched. The CDR3 extends over 16 amino acids. The CDR3 DNA is TGTGCCAGCAGCTTGGAAGGGACTAGCGGGGGATACGAGCAGTACTTC. Protein: CASSLEGTSGGYEQYF. Together with reference TRBV5-5 and TRBJ2-7, the CDR3 gives the full variable domain: DAGVTQSPTHLIKTRGQQVTLRCSPISGHKSVSWYQQVLGQGPQFIFQYYEKEERGRGNFPDRFSARQFPNYSSELNVNALLLGDSALYLCASSLEGTSGGYEQYFGPGTRLTVT.

V is TRBV5-1 and J is TRBJ2-7; TRBD2 matches 12 bases. This CDR3 is built from 19 residues. The germline gives CDR1 SGHRS, CDR2 YFSETQ. After removal of 3 bases from V and 2 bases from J, the junction contained 15 bases not matched to a gene. In nucleotides, the CDR3 is TGCGCCAGCAGCTCAGACAGACTAGCGGGAGCGGGAGGAACCTACGAGCAGTACTTC. Translation: CASSSDRLAGAGGTYEQYF.

This sequence joins TRBV7-6 and TRBJ2-7; 10 bases fit TRBD1. The CDR3 has 14 residues. V lost 4 bases and J lost 6; bases outside the gene matches: 6. Germline V gene lookup returns CDR1 SGHVS and CDR2 FNYEAQ. CDR3 loop: CASSSRDRGGEQYF. The CDR3, as DNA: TGTGCCAGCAGCTCCCGGGACAGGGGTGGCGAGCAGTACTTC.

The chain couples TRBV10-2 to TRBJ2-7; 9 bases agree with TRBD2. The germline gives CDR1 WSHSY, CDR2 SAAADI. Trimming took 7 bases from V and 0 from J; bases not matched to a gene: 4. The CDR3 covers 14 residues. The CDR3 DNA reads as TGCGCCAGCAATCGGCGGGGGGGCTCCTACGAGCAGTACTTC. Translated: CASNRRGGSYEQYF.

CDR3 in amino acids: CASSTGQGADTQYF. CDR3 sequence (DNA): TGTGCCAGCAGCACCGGACAGGGGGCAGATACGCAGTATTTT. This chain connects TRBV7-9 to TRBJ2-3, with 10 bases fitting TRBD1. J lost 4 bases, V lost 5 bases, and 3 bases had no gene match. The V gene's germline CDR1 is SEHNR and CDR2 FQNEAQ (reference sequence). This CDR3 spans 14 amino acids. Together with reference TRBV7-9 and TRBJ2-3, the CDR3 gives the full variable domain: DTGVSQNPRHKITKRGQNVTFRCDPISEHNRLYWYRQTLGQGPEFLTYFQNEAQLEKSRLLSDRFSAERPKGSFSTLEIQRTEQGDSAMYLCASSTGQGADTQYFGPGTRLTVL.

Only one count was recorded for this clone. This chain connects TRBV27 to TRBJ2-7, with D tentatively TRBD2 (5 bases). V was shortened by 7 bases and J by 2 bases, with 27 bases between the two germline ends. The germline V gene has CDR1 MNHEY and CDR2 SMNVEV (reference sequence). CDR3 length equals 18 residues. The chain's CDR3 is CASTRIAAIGGQTYEQYF. The CDR3 DNA reads TGTGCCAGCACCCGTATTGCGGCGATTGGCGGGCAGACCTACGAGCAGTACTTC.

The rearrangement links TRBV7-9 to TRBJ1-2, with D perhaps TRBD1 (5 bases). The CDR3 covers 13 residues. Germline loops: CDR1 SEHNR, CDR2 FQNEAQ (reference sequence). V lost 5 bases, J lost 7 bases, and 14 bases lay in between. Here the CDR3 reads CASSQKSGAGYTF. CDR3 DNA sequence: TGTGCCAGCAGCCAGAAGTCCGGGGCTGGCTACACCTTC.

Of note for this clone: Other DNA sequences in this sample translate to the same CDR3. The V and J genes are TRBV9 and TRBJ2-7; D uncertain. The V and J ends lost 0 bases and 0 bases respectively, with 7 bases between them. This CDR3 is built from 14 residues. Germline values: CDR1 SGDLS, CDR2 YYNGEE. The CDR3 coding sequence is TGTGCCAGCAGCGTAGTACCAAGCTCCTACGAGCAGTACTTC. Residues: CASSVVPSSYEQYF.

The V and J genes are TRBV9 and TRBJ2-2; D gene uncertain. The CDR3 is made up of 12 amino acids. The ends were cut back, 3 bases at V and 6 bases at J, with 6 bases in the middle. The germline gives CDR1 SGDLS, CDR2 YYNGEE. The CDR3 bases are TGTGCCAGCAGCGAAAAGTCCGGGGAGCTGTTTTTT. Translated, it gives CASSEKSGELFF. Together with reference TRBV9 and TRBJ2-2, the CDR3 gives the full variable domain: DSGVTQTPKHLITATGQRVTLRCSPRSGDLSVYWYQQSLDQGLQFLIQYYNGEERAKGNILERFSAQQFPDLHSELNLSSLELGDSALYFCASSEKSGELFFGEGSRLTVL.